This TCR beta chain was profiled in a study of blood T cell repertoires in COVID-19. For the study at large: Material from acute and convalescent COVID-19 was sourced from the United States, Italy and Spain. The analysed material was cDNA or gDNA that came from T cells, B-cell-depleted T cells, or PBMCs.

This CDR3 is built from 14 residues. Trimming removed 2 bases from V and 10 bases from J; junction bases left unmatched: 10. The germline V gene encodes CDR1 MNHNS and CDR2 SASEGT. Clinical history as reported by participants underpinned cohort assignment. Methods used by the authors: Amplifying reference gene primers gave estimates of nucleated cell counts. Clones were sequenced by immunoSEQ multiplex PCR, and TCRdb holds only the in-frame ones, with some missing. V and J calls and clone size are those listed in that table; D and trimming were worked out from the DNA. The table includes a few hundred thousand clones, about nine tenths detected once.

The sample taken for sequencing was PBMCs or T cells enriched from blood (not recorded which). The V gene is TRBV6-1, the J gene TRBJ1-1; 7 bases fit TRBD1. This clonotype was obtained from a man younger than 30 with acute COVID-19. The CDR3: CASSELGPRDRAFF. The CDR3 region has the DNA TGTGCCAGCAGTGAATTGGGCCCCAGGGACAGAGCTTTCTTT.